This paragraph covers one TCR gamma chain sequence. Its cognate antigen has yet to be identified. No much larger clone exists at a distance of one base, and base qualities are not known. This sample stems from a study of intestinal T cells in coeliac disease (dated by TCRdb to 2020 to 2022). For context, the study as a whole: Coeliac patients were much younger than controls, with mean ages of approximately 16.0 versus 55 years in the TRG cohort. The TCR-delta (TRD) cohort included duodenal biopsies from ten or so coeliac disease patients and ten or so non-coeliac controls. Duodenal biopsies from around 36 coeliac disease patients and 20 to 25 non-coeliac controls were included in a second, larger TCR-gamma (TRG) cohort. The study at large found these results: Of around 54 biopsies, around 51 (roughly 94%) were correctly classified by TRG clustering, which had a reported leave-one-out accuracy of approximately 87%. TRD kmer-based clustering correctly classified all 22 biopsies in training, with a reported leave-one-out accuracy of 80% to 95%. Repeated CDR3 amino acid sequences could not be distinguished from PCR duplicates. FFPE-derived DNA was found to be relatively degraded, and loss of a proportion of TCR sequences in each sample was likely caused by this degradation. A significant age difference was observed between coeliac and control groups, although significant classification was not yielded by an age-split analysis.

The cysteine opens and the phenylalanine closes a CDR3 of 17 amino acids. Just CDR3 DNA is preserved here, 51 bases in frame from base 1. V ends up 8 bases short and J 3 bases short, with an unmatched junction base count of 16. The library was generated by multiplex PCR. The data were produced on an Ion Torrent PGM. TRG repertoires were amplified from approximately 0.2 ug of biopsy DNA using the LymphoTrack kit, whose primers carry Illumina adapters. After purification with AMPure XP beads and quantification on a 2100 Bioanalyzer, the TRG amplicons were pooled in equimolar amounts. TRG libraries were sequenced on an Ion PGM instrument. As for the authors' bioinformatics: FastX removed reads in which more than 10% of nucleotides fell below the per-patient third-quartile quality score. IMGT/HighV-QUEST was used to align reads in order to assign V, D and J genes, locate CDR3 regions and judge functionality. After the sequences were translated into amino acids, every sequence predicted to be non-functional was thrown out. The CDR3s were broken into kmers both with and without positional annotation, PCA was run on the kmer frequencies, and the samples were clustered using every one of the 1023 combinations of PCs 1-10. Classification was validated by leave-one-out cross-validation, in which parameters were re-optimised on the remaining samples each time. Shannon diversity was computed with the vegan R package from repeated random subsamples equal to the lowest read count. TCRdb called clones afresh from the public reads with CATT; identical DNA rows were later merged. The V and J calls were not made by the authors but by TCRdb's processing. In this sample the table shows approximately 220 gamma-chain clones, approximately 60% of which occur a single time. Of the sample, around 84% is held by the ten largest clones.

Genomic DNA was extracted with the QIAamp DNA FFPE tissue kit from ten 5-um FFPE scrolls per case. To test whether coeliac disease can be classified from the TCR repertoire, the study used fully anonymised formalin-fixed paraffin-embedded duodenal biopsies that were not needed for diagnosis. The controls had upper endoscopy for reflux, dyspepsia or gastritis, and there was no clinical or histological suspicion of coeliac disease in any of the controls. Specimen: a duodenal biopsy. Rearrangement joined TRGV10 to TRGJP1. TRGV10 is an ORF, with its function uncertain. The clonotype originates from a human donor who served as a control with a normal duodenal biopsy, not a healthy volunteer. CDR3 protein: CAAWGFFPPPTGWFKIF. The DNA sequence follows: TGTGCTGCGTGGGGATTCTTTCCCCCCCCCACTGGTTGGTTCAAGATATTT.